The 30 T cell receptor beta chains presented below share a single source sample, sequenced in a study of blood T cell repertoires in COVID-19. Sequenced by immunoSEQ multiplex PCR; TCRdb stores in-frame clones only, minus some. This table has 95,000 to 110,000 clones, 80% to 90% appearing once. Sequencing used peripheral blood. Receptors were obtained from a woman aged 60-75 years with acute or convalescent COVID-19.

The chain employs TRBV6-2 or TRBV6-3 and TRBJ2-1; 8 bases are a match to TRBD2. CDR3 length: 14 residues. CDR1 MNHEY and CDR2 SVGEGT come from the germline V gene. V dropped 2 bases and J dropped 10; count of bases not matched to a gene: 7. The CDR3 region is CASSYVREGLEQFF. Written as DNA, the CDR3 is TGTGCCAGCAGTTACGTACGGGAGGGGTTGGAGCAGTTCTTC.

V and J are TRBV7-3 and TRBJ2-1, with 8 bases matching TRBD2. V dropped 3 bases and J dropped 6; count of bases not matched to a gene: 4. The CDR3 covers 14 residues. Germline CDR1 is SGHTA and CDR2 is FQGTGA. The CDR3 sequence is CASSFTGRGNEQFF. CDR3 coding DNA: TGTGCCAGCAGCTTCACCGGGAGGGGCAATGAGCAGTTCTTC.

The chain joins TRBV5-5 to TRBJ1-5; TRBD1 matches 9 bases. V shed 3 bases and J 1 base; nucleotides not matched to a gene: 14. Per germline, CDR1 SGHKS and CDR2 YYEKEE (reference sequence). The CDR3 sequence is 19 residues long. The chain's CDR3 is CASSSPPGTGWGSNQPQHF. Here the CDR3 DNA reads TGTGCCAGCAGCTCGCCCCCCGGGACAGGGTGGGGGAGCAATCAGCCCCAGCATTTT.

J is TRBJ1-6 and V is TRBV7-3; no definite D call. This CDR3 contains 15 residues. The germline V gene encodes CDR1 SGHTA and CDR2 FQGTGA. Trimming removed 0 bases at V and 7 bases at J, with 10 bases between. CDR3 in amino acids: CASSLTSQENSPLHF. CDR3 in DNA: TGTGCCAGCAGCTTAACGTCCCAGGAAAATTCACCCCTCCACTTT.

The J gene is TRBJ2-7, the V gene TRBV9; D is perhaps TRBD2 (6 bases). Trimming took 0 bases from V and 6 from J, leaving 16 bases between them. The CDR3 totals 15 residues. Germline V gene lookup returns CDR1 SGDLS and CDR2 YYNGEE. Here the CDR3 DNA reads TGTGCCAGCAGCGTAGACGGGAGAATCCGGTTCGAGCAGTACGTC. Its protein is CASSVDGRIRFEQYV.

The chain joins TRBV27 to TRBJ1-2; D ambiguous. Germline V gene lookup returns CDR1 MNHEY and CDR2 SMNVEV (reference sequence). V was cut by 8 bases and J by 7 bases, with 23 bases left in between. The CDR3 runs 15 residues. In nucleotides, the CDR3 is TGTGCCAGCGGTTCTCGGACGGGGTTGATTGGTGGCTACACCTTC. Translation gives CASGSRTGLIGGYTF.

The chain is built from TRBV30 and TRBJ1-1; D is uncertain. Trimming removed 0 bases at V and 4 bases at J, with 9 bases between. The germline V gene encodes CDR1 GTSNPN and CDR2 SVGIG (reference sequence). The CDR3 covers 13 residues. CDR3 sequence: CAWSVSPVTEAFF. In nucleotides, the CDR3 is TGTGCCTGGAGTGTAAGTCCAGTCACTGAAGCTTTCTTT.

The count of this clone is one. The chain joins TRBV28 to TRBJ1-2; D is unresolved. The germline V gene encodes CDR1 MDHEN and CDR2 SYDVKM. The V and J ends lost 3 bases and 8 bases respectively, with 10 bases between them. This CDR3 is 12 amino acids long. The CDR3: CASSFESSGYTF. CDR3 nucleotides: TGTGCCAGCAGTTTTGAGAGTAGCGGCTACACCTTC.

V gene TRBV6-6 combines with J gene TRBJ2-1, with 8 bases matching TRBD1. This CDR3 comprises 15 residues. V lost 5 bases, J lost 6 bases, and 9 bases stayed unmatched. The germline V gene encodes CDR1 MNHNY and CDR2 SVGAGI (reference sequence). CDR3 sequence (DNA): TGTGCCAGCAGTACCGGACAGGGTAGCGGCAATGAGCAGTTCTTC. This encodes CASSTGQGSGNEQFF.

This chain uses TRBV5-1 with TRBJ1-1; D remains ambiguous. In germline, CDR1 is SGHRS, CDR2 YFSETQ. The CDR3 runs 15 residues. The V end was cut by 4 bases, the J end by 1 base, with 14 bases between. The CDR3 DNA reads TGCGCCAGCAGCCTCGAATGGGGAGGGAACACTGAAGCTTTCTTT. As protein: CASSLEWGGNTEAFF.

The rearrangement joins TRBV18 to TRBJ1-4; no firm D call. Trimming removed 2 bases from V and 3 bases from J, with 4 bases in between. The germline gives CDR1 KGHSH, CDR2 LQKENI. The CDR3 is 13 amino acids. CDR3 sequence (DNA): TGTGCCAGCTCACCAATAGCTAATGAAAAACTGTTTTTT. Translated: CASSPIANEKLFF.

The chain employs TRBV5-1 and TRBJ2-5, with 9 bases matching TRBD1. From germline, CDR1 is SGHRS and CDR2 YFSETQ. Losses at the gene ends were 4 bases for V and 4 bases for J; bases not matched to a gene: 2. This CDR3 spans 13 amino acids. The CDR3 DNA reads as TGCGCCAGCAGCCTGGGACAGGGAGAGACCCAGTACTTC. This sequence encodes CASSLGQGETQYF.

V is TRBV7-2 and J is TRBJ2-2; D is possibly TRBD1 (5 bases). Trimming took off 10 bases at V and 1 base at J, with 13 bases between the two ends. Germline values: CDR1 SGHTA, CDR2 FQGNSA. The CDR3 has 14 residues. The CDR3 DNA reads as TGTGCCATGAAGGGGCTATTGAACACCGGGGAGCTGTTTTTT. This gives the protein CAMKGLLNTGELFF.

V and J are TRBV10-3 and TRBJ1-5, with 7 positions matching TRBD1. V lost 6 bases and J lost 2; bases outside the gene matches: 13. The germline V gene has CDR1 ENHRY and CDR2 SYGVKD. The CDR3 totals 17 residues. CDR3 bases: TGTGCCATCAGCCCTTCGACAGGGAAAGGGGGCAATCAGCCCCAGCATTTT. It yields the protein CAISPSTGKGGNQPQHF.

The CDR3 is CATSRDDRGNYGYTF. The CDR3 DNA is TGTGCCACCAGCAGAGATGACAGGGGGAACTATGGCTACACCTTC. The gene calls are TRBV15 and TRBJ1-2; 9 bases are a match to TRBD1. The CDR3 spans 15 residues. Germline values: CDR1 LNHNV, CDR2 YYDKDF (reference sequence). V shed 0 bases, J shed 2 bases, and the junction held 1 base outside the gene matches.

The genes are TRBV7-3 and TRBJ2-3; unclear D gene. The CDR3 contains 18 residues. Between the trimmed V and J ends, which lost 1 base and 0 bases, there was a span of 17 bases. CDR1 is SGHTA, CDR2 FQGTGA, per germline. Written as DNA, the CDR3 is TGTGCCAGCAGCTTAATGCCCCGAGAGTATTCTAGCACAGATACGCAGTATTTT. Translating gives CASSLMPREYSSTDTQYF.

The chain links TRBV6-5 to TRBJ1-1; D is perhaps TRBD1 (5 bases). This CDR3 is 15 amino acids long. Trimming left V 8 bases short and J 4 bases short, with 20 bases between. CDR1 is MNHEY and CDR2 is SVGAGI in the germline V gene. In nucleotides, the CDR3 is TGTGCCAGCCGACAAGGAGGGGTGAGGAGCACTGAAGCTTTCTTT. Protein: CASRQGGVRSTEAFF.

The gene calls are TRBV19 and TRBJ1-4; 7 bases match TRBD1. Losses at the gene ends were 5 bases for V and 8 bases for J; bases not matched to a gene: 11. This CDR3 comprises 15 residues. The germline V gene has CDR1 LNHDA and CDR2 SQIVND (reference sequence). This CDR3 is CASSARQGGREKLFF. DNA for the CDR3: TGTGCCAGTAGTGCTAGACAGGGCGGTCGGGAAAAACTGTTTTTT.

J is TRBJ1-1 and V is TRBV7-6, with D perhaps matching TRBD1 (6 bases). V was trimmed by 5 bases and J by 3 bases, leaving 16 bases between them. Germline CDR1 SGHVS, CDR2 FNYEAQ. The CDR3 totals 15 residues. The CDR3 loop is CASSPQTGLDTEAFF. In DNA, the CDR3 is TGTGCCAGCAGCCCCCAGACAGGCCTAGACACTGAAGCTTTCTTT.

The rearrangement joins TRBV7-8 to TRBJ1-5; no clear D. Germline CDR1 reads SGHVS; CDR2 reads FQNEAQ. V was trimmed by 1 base and J by 8 bases, leaving 9 bases between them. The CDR3 spans 13 residues. The CDR3, as DNA: TGTGCCAGCAGCTTAGTAAACGCGGAGCCCCAGCATTTT. It encodes CASSLVNAEPQHF.

V is TRBV3-1 (or the pseudogene TRBV3-2) and J is TRBJ2-5; D gene ambiguous. Germline V lookup: CDR1 LGHDT, CDR2 YNNKEL (reference sequence). The CDR3 totals 14 residues. V lost 1 base and J 4 bases, leaving 10 bases between the germline ends. The CDR3 bases are TGTGCCAGCAGCCAAGTCCGGCAGGCAGAGACCCAGTACTTC. It codes for CASSQVRQAETQYF.

The CDR3 DNA reads TGTGCCTGGAGTGTAGGGGCGAATACGCAGTATTTT. Amino acids: CAWSVGANTQYF. This chain links TRBV30 with TRBJ2-3; tentatively, D is TRBD1 (5 bases). V was clipped by 0 bases and J by 7 bases, with 8 bases between them. Germline-derived CDR1 and CDR2 are GTSNPN and SVGIG (reference sequence). The CDR3 is 12 amino acids. The whole variable domain, remainder taken from reference TRBV30 and TRBJ2-3, is SQTIHQWPATLVQPVGSPLSLECTVEGTSNPNLYWYRQAAGRGLQLLFYSVGIGQISSEVPQNLSASRPQDRQFILSSKKLLLSDSGFYLCAWSVGANTQYFGPGTRLTVL.

This clone was recorded once. The J gene is TRBJ1-5, the V gene TRBV15; D may be TRBD1 (5 bases). V lost 4 bases and J 7 bases, leaving 11 bases between the germline ends. Germline V CDR1 and CDR2: LNHNV, YYDKDF (reference sequence). This CDR3 has 13 residues. CDR3 sequence: CATSIGAEQPQHF. CDR3 in DNA: TGTGCCACCAGCATTGGGGCGGAACAGCCCCAGCATTTT.

V and J are TRBV11-2 and TRBJ1-1; 8 bases match TRBD1. CDR1 SGHAT and CDR2 FQNNGV come from the germline V gene. The CDR3 loop spans 14 amino acids. V lost 5 bases and J lost 1; bases outside the gene matches: 3. The DNA of the CDR3 is TGTGCCAGCAGCCCCACAGGGGGGAACACTGAAGCTTTCTTT. Amino acid sequence: CASSPTGGNTEAFF.

This chain uses TRBV29-1 with TRBJ1-2; a weak D match, TRBD1 (6 bases). The germline gives CDR1 SQVTM, CDR2 ANQGSEA. Trimming removed 2 bases from V and 7 bases from J, with 14 bases in between. The CDR3 extends over 13 amino acids. CDR3 amino acids: CSVELVQGRGYTF. CDR3 bases: TGCAGCGTTGAATTGGTACAGGGACGTGGCTACACCTTC.

This clone came up a few times. V and J are TRBV6-5 and TRBJ1-5, with D uncertain. The CDR3 spans 12 residues. The V gene's germline CDR1 is MNHEY and CDR2 SVGAGI. V shed 5 bases and J shed 9 bases, with 11 bases lying between them. The CDR3 coding sequence is TGTGCCAGCAGTATACGAGGTGGGCCCCAGCATTTT. Protein product: CASSIRGGPQHF.

The V call is TRBV24-1, the J call TRBJ2-1; D is perhaps TRBD1 (5 bases). V was pared by 2 bases and J by 9 bases, with 16 bases between. The CDR3 sequence is 15 residues long. CDR1 KGHDR and CDR2 SFDVKD come from the germline V gene. CDR3 in amino acids: CATSDSTRVLGEQFF. The CDR3 nucleotides read TGTGCCACCAGTGATTCTACCAGGGTTCTGGGTGAGCAGTTCTTC.

The chain combines TRBV7-8 with TRBJ2-7; TRBD2 agrees at 9 bases. V lost 1 base, J lost 5 bases, and 3 bases stayed unmatched. The CDR3 is 14 residues long. Germline CDR1 and CDR2: SGHVS and FQNEAQ. CDR3 DNA: TGTGCCAGCAGCTTAGGACTAGCGGTAGACGAGCAGTACTTC. This translates into CASSLGLAVDEQYF.

The chain recombines TRBV10-3 with TRBJ2-1, with D possibly TRBD2 on 5 matching bases. Germline-derived CDR1 and CDR2 are ENHRY and SYGVKD. The CDR3 extends over 16 amino acids. V was cut by 0 bases and J by 2 bases, with 11 bases left in between. The chain's CDR3 is CAISESVAGAYNEQFF. In DNA, the CDR3 is TGTGCCATCAGTGAGTCGGTGGCGGGCGCCTACAATGAGCAGTTCTTC.

This chain links TRBV3-1 (or the pseudogene TRBV3-2) with TRBJ1-1; perhaps TRBD1 as D (5 bases). Trimming took 5 bases from V and 4 from J, leaving 11 bases between them. Per the germline V gene, CDR1 is LGHDT and CDR2 is YNNKEL (reference sequence). There are 13 residues in the CDR3. CDR3 DNA sequence: TGTGCCAGCAGCACTCTAGGGGTCACTGAAGCTTTCTTT. Translating gives CASSTLGVTEAFF.